This T cell receptor (beta chain) was recorded in a study of T cell responses to AZD1222 COVID-19 vaccine. On the study more broadly: Samples with a second dose at about 4 or about 12 weeks were pooled together.

The germline V and J ends were trimmed by 10 bases and 5 bases, with 11 bases remaining between them. Germline CDR1 MNHEY, CDR2 SMNVEV (reference sequence). This CDR3 is 11 amino acids long. This clone was seen once. Its antigen remains unknown. The table came from immunoSEQ multiplex PCR; TCRdb's copy has only in-frame clones and leaves some out. The sample has over 60,000 clones, over 75% seen once. Study findings and constraints: Two doses of AZD1222 preceded a rise in Spike-specific TCR breadth and depth. Among vaccine-associated CD4 TCRs, coverage spanned spike, with dominance at 160-218 and 743-854. Repertoire sampling occurred only after the peak T cell response.

The receptor was isolated from an adult in good health. This chain links TRBV27 with TRBJ1-2; no clear D gene. The sample was peripheral blood, taken on day 0 of AZD1222 vaccination. In DNA, the CDR3 is TGTGCCACCCGCTCTGGGTATGGCTACACCTTC. This codes for CATRSGYGYTF.